A selection of T cell receptor beta chains follows, all from one sample in a study of OX40 agonist ivuxolimab in advanced cancers. Measured with immunoSEQ multiplex PCR; TCRdb has only the in-frame clones, and not every one. The sample records about 26,000 clones, over 70% being singletons. The input for sequencing was CD4+ or CD8+ T cells sorted from blood, taken in a trial of the OX40 agonist ivuxolimab. These TCRs come from an adult with an advanced solid tumor such as melanoma, head and neck, liver or kidney cancer. Both conserved end residues are part of each CDR3. Each record gives: V gene, clone size, D gene, J gene, CDR3 protein, CDR3 DNA. The D gene is left open where the match is weak. Not every row has a clone size; where given, it reads once, few, many or a size class.

v_gene: TRBV5-5; abundance: NA; d_gene: NA; j_gene: TRBJ1-3; CDR3aa: CASSLVSISGNTIYF; CDR3nt: TGTGCCAGCAGCTTGGTTAGCATCTCTGGAAACACCATATATTTT
v_gene: TRBV11-3; abundance: NA; d_gene: TRBD2; j_gene: TRBJ2-3; CDR3aa: CASSWGTWGREDTQYF; CDR3nt: TGTGCCAGCAGCTGGGGGACTTGGGGGAGGGAAGATACGCAGTATTTT
v_gene: TRBV27; abundance: once; d_gene: NA; j_gene: TRBJ2-7; CDR3aa: CGNGGSYEQYF; CDR3nt: TGTGGGAATGGGGGGTCCTACGAGCAGTACTTC
v_gene: TRBV5-6; abundance: NA; d_gene: TRBD2; j_gene: TRBJ2-3; CDR3aa: CASSLGLAGILGTQYF; CDR3nt: TGTGCCAGCAGCCTCGGACTAGCGGGGATTCTGGGTACGCAGTATTTT
v_gene: TRBV4-1; abundance: few; d_gene: NA; j_gene: TRBJ2-1; CDR3aa: CASSPAPTGSLYNEQFF; CDR3nt: TGCGCCAGCAGCCCGGCCCCAACAGGGTCTCTCTACAATGAGCAGTTCTTC
v_gene: TRBV19; abundance: NA; d_gene: TRBD1; j_gene: TRBJ2-7; CDR3aa: CASNMGQGSYEQYF; CDR3nt: TGTGCCAGTAATATGGGACAGGGTTCCTACGAGCAGTACTTC
v_gene: TRBV5-4; abundance: NA; d_gene: NA; j_gene: TRBJ1-2; CDR3aa: CASSANNYGYTF; CDR3nt: TGTGCCAGCAGCGCGAACAACTATGGCTACACCTTC
v_gene: TRBV6-5; abundance: NA; d_gene: NA; j_gene: TRBJ1-6; CDR3aa: CASRAQSSYNSPLHF; CDR3nt: TGTGCCAGCAGGGCACAGAGCTCCTATAATTCACCCCTCCACTTT
v_gene: TRBV28; abundance: NA; d_gene: NA; j_gene: TRBJ1-4; CDR3aa: CASTGQLNEKLFF; CDR3nt: TGTGCCAGCACAGGACAGCTAAATGAAAAACTGTTTTTT
v_gene: TRBV7-6; abundance: NA; d_gene: NA; j_gene: TRBJ1-4; CDR3aa: CASSQQTLATNEKLFF; CDR3nt: TGTGCCAGCAGCCAACAGACTTTAGCAACTAATGAAAAACTGTTTTTT
v_gene: TRBV7-2; abundance: NA; d_gene: NA; j_gene: TRBJ2-7; CDR3aa: CASSLAPQAAYEQYF; CDR3nt: TGTGCCAGCAGCTTAGCCCCCCAGGCGGCCTACGAGCAGTACTTC
v_gene: TRBV11-2; abundance: NA; d_gene: TRBD2; j_gene: TRBJ2-3; CDR3aa: CASSSGLAGPADTQYF; CDR3nt: TGTGCCAGCAGCTCCGGACTAGCGGGGCCCGCAGATACGCAGTATTTT
v_gene: TRBV6-5; abundance: NA; d_gene: NA; j_gene: TRBJ1-2; CDR3aa: CAIPDGIYGYTF; CDR3nt: TGTGCCATACCCGACGGTATTTATGGCTACACCTTC
v_gene: TRBV5-3; abundance: NA; d_gene: NA; j_gene: TRBJ1-4; CDR3aa: CARSLTATNEKLFF; CDR3nt: TGTGCCAGAAGCTTGACAGCAACTAATGAAAAACTGTTTTTT
v_gene: TRBV18; abundance: NA; d_gene: NA; j_gene: TRBJ2-1; CDR3aa: CASSPPTRPFRFF; CDR3nt: TGTGCCAGCTCACCACCGACTAGACCATTCCGGTTCTTC
v_gene: TRBV6-1; abundance: few; d_gene: TRBD1; j_gene: TRBJ1-1; CDR3aa: CASSEFGGQSEAFF; CDR3nt: TGTGCCAGCAGTGAATTTGGGGGACAGTCTGAAGCTTTCTTT
v_gene: TRBV9; abundance: NA; d_gene: NA; j_gene: TRBJ1-5; CDR3aa: CASSTPPGTQHF; CDR3nt: TGTGCCAGCAGCACCCCACCCGGGACCCAGCATTTT
v_gene: TRBV9; abundance: once; d_gene: TRBD1; j_gene: TRBJ1-2; CDR3aa: CASSAGTGGWVYGYTF; CDR3nt: TGTGCCAGCAGCGCCGGAACAGGGGGATGGGTCTATGGCTACACCTTC
v_gene: TRBV5-6; abundance: NA; d_gene: NA; j_gene: TRBJ1-2; CDR3aa: CASSLDQFIYGYTF; CDR3nt: TGTGCCAGCAGCTTGGATCAGTTCATCTATGGCTACACCTTC
v_gene: TRBV21-1; abundance: NA; d_gene: NA; j_gene: TRBJ2-7; CDR3aa: CASSNPGQGNDEQYF; CDR3nt: TGTGCCAGCAGCAATCCGGGACAGGGGAACGACGAGCAGTACTTC
v_gene: TRBV5-4; abundance: NA; d_gene: NA; j_gene: TRBJ1-1; CDR3aa: CASSGGRPGLIAFF; CDR3nt: TGTGCCAGCAGCGGCGGACGGCCGGGGCTAATAGCTTTCTTT
v_gene: TRBV30; abundance: NA; d_gene: NA; j_gene: TRBJ2-3; CDR3aa: CAWKSGDTQYF; CDR3nt: TGTGCCTGGAAAAGTGGAGATACGCAGTATTTT
v_gene: TRBV4-2; abundance: NA; d_gene: TRBD2; j_gene: TRBJ2-7; CDR3aa: CASSQVAGISSYEQYF; CDR3nt: TGTGCCAGCAGCCAAGTAGCGGGAATTAGCTCCTACGAGCAGTACTTC
v_gene: TRBV18; abundance: NA; d_gene: TRBD1; j_gene: TRBJ2-5; CDR3aa: CASSPPRTGAGETQYF; CDR3nt: TGTGCCAGCTCACCACCCCGGACAGGGGCGGGGGAGACCCAGTACTTC
v_gene: TRBV7-9; abundance: NA; d_gene: NA; j_gene: TRBJ1-2; CDR3aa: CASSRPGQNYGYTF; CDR3nt: TGTGCCAGCAGCCGACCCGGACAAAACTATGGCTACACCTTC
v_gene: TRBV5-1; abundance: NA; d_gene: NA; j_gene: TRBJ1-2; CDR3aa: CASRGDFEAYGYTF; CDR3nt: TGCGCCAGCAGGGGGGACTTCGAAGCCTATGGCTACACCTTC
v_gene: TRBV7-9; abundance: NA; d_gene: TRBD2; j_gene: TRBJ2-1; CDR3aa: CASSFPLLAGSYNEQFF; CDR3nt: TGTGCCAGCAGCTTCCCCCTACTAGCGGGGTCCTACAATGAGCAGTTCTTC
v_gene: TRBV6-6; abundance: NA; d_gene: NA; j_gene: TRBJ1-2; CDR3aa: CASSPYRTPNYGYTF; CDR3nt: TGTGCCAGCAGCCCCTATAGGACGCCCAACTATGGCTACACCTTC
v_gene: TRBV18; abundance: NA; d_gene: NA; j_gene: TRBJ1-6; CDR3aa: CASSPRGGSDNSPLHF; CDR3nt: TGTGCCAGCTCACCTAGGGGCGGCTCAGATAATTCACCCCTCCACTTT
v_gene: TRBV2; abundance: NA; d_gene: NA; j_gene: TRBJ2-7; CDR3aa: CATLDGRSYEQYF; CDR3nt: TGTGCCACCCTCGATGGGAGGTCCTACGAGCAGTACTTC
v_gene: TRBV5-1; abundance: NA; d_gene: NA; j_gene: TRBJ2-2; CDR3aa: CASSLGTIVNTGELFF; CDR3nt: TGCGCCAGCAGCTTGGGGACTATAGTGAACACCGGGGAGCTGTTTTTT
v_gene: TRBV4-1; abundance: NA; d_gene: TRBD1; j_gene: TRBJ2-3; CDR3aa: CASSQTGVRTDTQYF; CDR3nt: TGCGCCAGCAGCCAAACAGGGGTTAGGACAGATACGCAGTATTTT
v_gene: TRBV29-1; abundance: NA; d_gene: NA; j_gene: TRBJ2-3; CDR3aa: CSVGRGATDTQYF; CDR3nt: TGCAGCGTTGGGCGGGGTGCCACAGATACGCAGTATTTT
v_gene: TRBV5-8; abundance: NA; d_gene: NA; j_gene: TRBJ2-2; CDR3aa: CASSFHRANTGELFF; CDR3nt: TGTGCCAGCAGCTTCCACAGGGCAAACACCGGGGAGCTGTTTTTT
v_gene: TRBV6-5; abundance: NA; d_gene: NA; j_gene: TRBJ1-6; CDR3aa: CASSYSVAAPLAPLHF; CDR3nt: TGTGCCAGCAGTTACTCGGTCGCGGCACCGCTAGCACCCCTCCACTTT
v_gene: TRBV18; abundance: few; d_gene: NA; j_gene: TRBJ1-6; CDR3aa: CASSFSGQQNSPLHF; CDR3nt: TGTGCCAGCTCATTTAGCGGACAGCAGAATTCACCCCTCCACTTT
v_gene: TRBV19; abundance: few; d_gene: NA; j_gene: TRBJ1-2; CDR3aa: CASSIDLSAGQGYGYTF; CDR3nt: TGTGCCAGTAGTATAGATCTGTCTGCAGGGCAGGGATATGGCTACACCTTC
v_gene: TRBV4-3; abundance: NA; d_gene: NA; j_gene: TRBJ2-7; CDR3aa: CASSQEVSRVSYEQYF; CDR3nt: TGCGCCAGCAGCCAAGAGGTTTCCAGGGTATCCTACGAGCAGTACTTC
v_gene: TRBV2; abundance: NA; d_gene: NA; j_gene: TRBJ2-5; CDR3aa: CASSDWTAQETQYF; CDR3nt: TGTGCCAGCAGTGATTGGACAGCTCAAGAGACCCAGTACTTC
v_gene: TRBV7-2; abundance: once; d_gene: NA; j_gene: TRBJ2-1; CDR3aa: CASSLSYRPRDEQFF; CDR3nt: TGTGCCAGCAGCTTATCGTATCGCCCAAGGGATGAGCAGTTCTTC
v_gene: TRBV5-1; abundance: NA; d_gene: NA; j_gene: TRBJ1-3; CDR3aa: CASSPDGGGGNTIYF; CDR3nt: TGCGCCAGCAGCCCCGACGGCGGGGGTGGAAACACCATATATTTT
v_gene: TRBV27; abundance: NA; d_gene: TRBD2; j_gene: TRBJ2-1; CDR3aa: CASSQERGAIRFF; CDR3nt: TGTGCCAGCAGCCAAGAGCGGGGGGCCATCCGGTTCTTC